The T cell receptor beta chain under discussion was sequenced for a study of blood T cell repertoires in COVID-19. The method was immunoSEQ multiplex PCR; TCRdb's version includes in-frame clones alone and lacks a portion of them. The table includes roughly 250,000 clones, roughly 88% detected once. Patients from Seattle were sampled longitudinally, starting during active infection. Sample: peripheral blood. The receptor's source is a human donor with COVID-19, enrolled during active disease. The donor label of this sample is uncertain.

CDR3 residues: CASRLSSGAPYEQYF. The CDR3 DNA is TGCGCCAGCAGATTATCTAGCGGAGCCCCCTACGAGCAGTACTTC. V usage is TRBV5-1 and J usage is TRBJ2-7, with TRBD2 identical over 7 bases. The junction had 10 bases not matched to a gene; V was cut back by 5 bases and J by 2 bases. Germline V gives CDR1 SGHRS, CDR2 YFSETQ. This CDR3 spans 15 amino acids.